Following are 27 T cell receptor beta chains from one sample sequenced in a study of blood T cells in healthy people across ages. The authors ran a second PCR of about 7 to 12 cycles using a sample-barcoded 5' primer and a J-beta primer mix. MiXCR, applied by TCRdb to the 5' RACE reads, yields one record per CDR3 protein. The top ten clones hold around 2.1% of a sample with 1.5 million to 2 million distinct CDR3 sequences, roughly 50% of them seen once. Sequenced: blood. All receptors derive from a woman aged 40 to 55 in good health.

The chain is built from TRBV20-1 and TRBJ2-3; 7 bases map to TRBD1. Germline V CDR1 and CDR2: DFQATT, SNEGSKA (reference sequence). Trimming at V came to 3 bases and at J to 1 base, leaving 7 bases not matched to a gene. This CDR3 region has 15 residues. CDR3 sequence: CSASSRDSGTDTQYF. As DNA, the CDR3 is TGCAGTGCTAGCTCCAGGGACAGCGGCACAGATACGCAGTATTTT.

This rearrangement joins TRBV28 to TRBJ2-1; D is perhaps TRBD1 or TRBD2 (5 bases each). V shed 6 bases and J shed 8 bases, with 14 bases lying between them. Per the germline V gene, CDR1 is MDHEN and CDR2 is SYDVKM. The CDR3 length is 13 residues. The CDR3 sequence: CASSTSREYEQFF. The CDR3 nucleotides read TGTGCCAGCAGCACCTCCAGGGAGTATGAGCAGTTCTTC.

The chain combines TRBV6-5 with TRBJ1-1, with D tentatively TRBD1 (5 bases). V was shortened by 2 bases and J by 11 bases, with 18 bases between the two germline ends. The CDR3 spans 14 residues. The germline V gene has CDR1 MNHEY and CDR2 SVGAGI. CDR3 amino acids: CASSYGQGTKIAFF. In DNA form, the CDR3 reads TGTGCCAGCAGTTACGGGCAGGGAACGAAGATCGCTTTCTTT.

The chain combines TRBV4-2 with TRBJ2-7, with a weak D call TRBD2 (7 bases). Germline V gene lookup returns CDR1 LGHNA and CDR2 YNFKEQ. V shed 1 base and J shed 2 bases, with 12 bases lying between them. This CDR3 is built from 15 residues. The CDR3 nucleotides are TGTGCCAGCAGCCAAGGGAGGGGGGGGGCCTACGAGCAGTACTTC. Encoded protein: CASSQGRGGAYEQYF.

This clonotype has only a few counts. This chain uses TRBV18 with TRBJ2-1, with 7 bases aligning to TRBD2. The CDR3 runs to 14 residues. Germline loops: CDR1 KGHSH, CDR2 LQKENI. The V and J ends lost 3 bases and 8 bases, in that order; junction bases with no gene match: 7. CDR3 DNA: TGTGCCAGCTCACCGAACGCGGGGGTCGATGAGCAGTTCTTC. Amino acids: CASSPNAGVDEQFF.

J is TRBJ1-2 and V is TRBV7-2; D call uncertain. The CDR3 is 14 residues long. The ends were cut back, 1 base at V and 8 bases at J, with 14 bases in the middle. CDR1 SGHTA and CDR2 FQGNSA come from the germline V gene. The CDR3: CASSLGGILEGYTF. For the CDR3, the DNA is TGTGCCAGCAGCTTAGGCGGCATCTTGGAGGGCTACACCTTC.

This clonotype has more than one count but fewer than ten. The chain carries TRBV4-2 and TRBJ2-1; TRBD2 agrees at 10 bases. With V trimmed by 0 bases and J by 8 bases, 7 bases remained unmatched. Looked up from germline, CDR1 is LGHNA and CDR2 is YNFKEQ. The CDR3 has 16 amino acids. In nucleotides, the CDR3 is TGTGCCAGCAGCCAAGATATCAGCGGGGGGGCCTATGAGCAGTTCTTC. Protein sequence: CASSQDISGGAYEQFF.

The genes are TRBV7-9 and TRBJ1-2; no clear D. The V end was cut by 7 bases, the J end by 4 bases, with 13 bases between. Per the germline V gene, CDR1 is SEHNR and CDR2 is FQNEAQ (reference sequence). This CDR3 spans 13 amino acids. This chain's CDR3 is CASNPQRSYGYTF. The CDR3 nucleotides are TGTGCCAGCAACCCACAGCGTTCCTATGGCTACACCTTC.

This clonotype was counted a few times. The chain joins TRBV7-2 to TRBJ1-2, with 11 bases that match TRBD1. Per germline, CDR1 SGHTA and CDR2 FQGNSA. CDR3 length: 14 amino acids. After removal of 3 bases from V and 8 bases from J, the junction contained 5 bases not matched to a gene. CDR3 sequence: CASSFWTGGRGYTF. In DNA, the CDR3 is TGTGCCAGCAGCTTTTGGACAGGGGGCAGGGGCTACACCTTC.

This clonotype was detected a few times. The V call is TRBV27, the J call TRBJ2-4; 7 bases map to TRBD2. Trimming removed 4 bases from V and 6 bases from J; junction bases left unmatched: 6. The CDR3 consists of 14 residues. Germline CDR1 MNHEY, CDR2 SMNVEV (reference sequence). In DNA, the CDR3 is TGTGCCAGCAGTTCCGGACGCGGGGGAAACATTCAGTACTTC. Its translation: CASSSGRGGNIQYF.

This clonotype was counted once. The rearrangement uses TRBV7-8 and TRBJ2-3, with D maybe TRBD1 (6 bases). The length of the CDR3 is 15 residues. Germline CDR1 and CDR2: SGHVS and FQNEAQ. Between the trimmed V and J ends, which lost 6 bases and 4 bases, there was a span of 17 bases. The CDR3 is CASSSQGGSADTQYF. Here the CDR3 DNA reads TGTGCCAGCAGTTCACAGGGCGGGTCAGCAGATACGCAGTATTTT.

The CDR3: CASMGQGAETQYF. For the CDR3, the DNA is TGTGCCAGCATGGGACAGGGGGCCGAGACCCAGTACTTC. The chain carries TRBV25-1 and TRBJ2-5; 12 bases align to TRBD1. This CDR3 has 13 residues. The V and J ends lost 7 bases and 5 bases, in that order; junction bases with no gene match: 2. Per the germline V gene, CDR1 is MGHDK and CDR2 is SYGVNS.

The table lists this clonotype with a count of one. The V call is TRBV27, the J call TRBJ2-7; 9 positions agree with TRBD1. Looked up from germline, CDR1 is MNHEY and CDR2 is SMNVEV (reference sequence). This CDR3 region has 19 residues. Trimming removed 3 bases from V and 7 bases from J; junction bases left unmatched: 22. The CDR3 protein is CASSFKGQGRSSQSNEQYF. DNA for the CDR3: TGTGCCAGCAGTTTCAAAGGACAGGGGAGGAGTTCGCAAAGCAATGAGCAGTACTTC.

There are a few counts of this clonotype. The chain is built from TRBV11-2 and TRBJ2-5, with a weak D call TRBD1 (6 bases). V was pared by 8 bases and J by 0 bases, with 19 bases between. CDR3 length: 16 amino acids. Germline values: CDR1 SGHAT, CDR2 FQNNGV. The CDR3 loop reads CASRPALTGNQETQYF. CDR3 coding DNA: TGTGCCAGCCGGCCAGCGTTAACAGGGAACCAAGAGACCCAGTACTTC. The whole variable domain, filled in from reference TRBV11-2 and TRBJ2-5, reads EAGVAQSPRYKIIEKRQSVAFWCNPISGHATLYWYQQILGQGPKLLIQFQNNGVVDDSQLPKDRFSAERLKGVDSTLKIQPAKLEDSAVYLCASRPALTGNQETQYFGPGTRLLVL.

There are a few counts of this clonotype. The chain couples TRBV3-1 to TRBJ2-5; possible D gene TRBD1, 5 bases. This CDR3 is 17 amino acids long. The V end was cut by 0 bases, the J end by 3 bases, with 17 bases between. Germline V lookup: CDR1 LGHDT, CDR2 YNNKEL (reference sequence). DNA for the CDR3: TGTGCCAGCAGCCAAGAGTTCGCGGCTGTAGGGGAAGAGACCCAGTACTTC. Protein product: CASSQEFAAVGEETQYF.

The chain is built from TRBV7-2 and TRBJ2-3, with no clear D. The CDR3 is made up of 16 amino acids. Germline loops: CDR1 SGHTA, CDR2 FQGNSA. V was cut by 5 bases and J by 1 base, with 16 bases left in between. For the CDR3, the DNA is TGTGCCAGCAGCCCAACAGCGCAAACCCGCACAGATACGCAGTATTTT. Translated, it gives CASSPTAQTRTDTQYF.

The CDR3 sequence: CASSLETAVDHRNTQYF. The CDR3 DNA reads TGTGCCAGCAGCTTAGAGACAGCCGTAGACCATAGGAATACGCAGTATTTT. This chain links TRBV7-2 with TRBJ2-3; weak D call: TRBD1 (5 bases). Germline V lookup: CDR1 SGHTA, CDR2 FQGNSA. V lost 1 base and J 7 bases, leaving 21 bases between the germline ends. The CDR3 has 17 residues.

Worth noting for this clonotype: At one of its ends the junction is not consistent with the germline gene, which may arise from a read error. V gene TRBV4-1 combines with J gene TRBJ2-5, with a possible D match to TRBD2 (5 bases). This CDR3 contains 15 residues. The germline V gene encodes CDR1 MGHRA and CDR2 YSYEKL. Here the CDR3 reads CTSSQEAHNYERQYF. DNA for the CDR3: TGCACCAGCAGCCAAGAAGCCCACAATTACGAGCGGCAGTACTTC.

This clonotype was seen a handful of times. The CDR3 coding sequence is TGTGCCAGCACCCATGGATGGGACACTGAAGCTTTCTTT. Protein: CASTHGWDTEAFF. This rearrangement joins TRBV7-9 to TRBJ1-1; unclear D gene. The CDR3 consists of 13 residues. Germline V gene lookup returns CDR1 SEHNR and CDR2 FQNEAQ (reference sequence). Trimming took 7 bases from V and 3 from J, leaving 12 bases between them.

At least ten counts were recorded for this clonotype. V usage is TRBV20-1 and J usage is TRBJ1-2; D is undetermined. The CDR3 is 12 amino acids. Between the trimmed V and J ends, which lost 0 bases and 5 bases, there was a span of 7 bases. Germline V gene lookup returns CDR1 DFQATT and CDR2 SNEGSKA (reference sequence). The CDR3 nucleotides are TGCAGTGCTAGAGATGAAGGTTATGGCTACACCTTC. Translating gives CSARDEGYGYTF.

J is TRBJ1-2 and V is TRBV25-1; 7 bases are a match to TRBD1. V was clipped by 3 bases and J by 3 bases; unmatched bases: 7. CDR1 is MGHDK and CDR2 is SYGVNS in the germline V gene. This CDR3 spans 15 amino acids. In DNA, the CDR3 is TGTGCCAGCAGTGAGGAACAGGGGCGAGACTATGGCTACACCTTC. Protein product: CASSEEQGRDYGYTF.

As concerns this clonotype: Mismatch with germline at one junction end may stem from a read error. CDR3 nucleotide sequence: TGTGCCGGCAGTCCCACTCTTAGCGGGGGAAATGAGCAGTTCTTC. This gives the protein CAGSPTLSGGNEQFF. The genes are TRBV28 and TRBJ2-1; 9 positions agree with TRBD2. The CDR3 is made up of 15 amino acids. Germline lookup yields CDR1 MDHEN and CDR2 SYDVKM.

V usage is TRBV29-1 and J usage is TRBJ2-3; 7 nucleotides align to TRBD2. The germline V gene has CDR1 SQVTM and CDR2 ANQGSEA. The CDR3 is 13 amino acids. The J segment lost 4 bases and the V segment lost 8 bases, leaving 9 bases of the junction unmatched. CDR3 in DNA: TGCAGCTTGCGACGGGGGGTGTCAGATACGCAGTATTTT. This translates into CSLRRGVSDTQYF.

In this sample, this clonotype turned up a few times. This chain links TRBV29-1 with TRBJ2-3; 10 nucleotides line up with TRBD1. This CDR3 comprises 13 residues. CDR1 and CDR2 (germline): SQVTM, ANQGSEA. The V segment lost 7 bases and the J segment 3 bases; nucleotides outside the gene matches: 4. Here the CDR3 DNA reads TGCAGCGCGACAGGGGGCGTGACAGATACGCAGTATTTT. This codes for CSATGGVTDTQYF.

There are a few counts of this clonotype. The chain combines TRBV21-1 with TRBJ2-7. TRBV21-1 corresponds to a pseudogene. This CDR3 has 16 residues. The CDR3 here is CASSKRETEYTYEQYF. DNA of the CDR3: TGTGCCAGCAGCAAACGAGAAACGGAGTACACCTACGAGCAGTACTTC.

V and J are TRBV12-3 or TRBV12-4 and TRBJ2-4; no firm D call. The CDR3 is 11 amino acids. Trimming stripped 3 bases from V and 13 bases from J, with 10 bases between. Here the CDR3 reads CASSFESKQYF. The CDR3 bases are TGTGCCAGCAGTTTTGAGTCCAAGCAGTACTTC.

This clonotype has more than one count but fewer than ten. This chain joins TRBV28 and TRBJ1-5, with D unresolved. V lost 6 bases, J lost 2 bases, and 8 bases lay in between. CDR1 and CDR2 (germline): MDHEN, SYDVKM. The CDR3 totals 13 residues. The chain's CDR3 is CASRVDGNQPQHF. In nucleotides, the CDR3 is TGTGCCAGCAGAGTGGACGGCAATCAGCCCCAGCATTTT.